This paragraph covers one T cell receptor beta chain sequence. Its specific antigen is unknown. No base quality information exists; no much larger clone differs at one position. The time point label, as the study defines it: around 29 days on oral tofacitinib. Taken with the paper, the label for treatment or condition translates to: oral pan-JAK inhibitor, 5-10 mg twice daily. From alopecia areata patients, peripheral blood was collected along with lesional scalp punch biopsies. PBMCs were isolated by density centrifugation and stained for CD3, CD4 and CD8, and CD4+ and CD8+ T cells were sorted on a FACSAria. This sample stems from a study of CD8+ T cells in alopecia areata (dated by TCRdb to the late 2010s). About the study as a whole: The treated patients took part in an open-label pilot trial in which moderate-to-severe alopecia areata was treated with oral tofacitinib at 5 to 10 mg twice daily. Scalp clonality was compared across normal scalp (n=4), patchy alopecia areata scalp (n=8), and alopecia totalis/universalis scalp (n=8). The SALT score, which quantifies the percentage of affected scalp surface area, was used to measure disease severity in treated patients. Patients stayed on tofacitinib for 6 to 18 months and then had 6 months of follow-up off drug so that delayed response and recurrence could be assessed. immunoSEQ multiplex PCR using 35 Vbeta forward primers and 13 Jbeta reverse primers was used to amplify TCRbeta CDR3 regions. RNA came from the PAXgene miRNA kit for fixed scalp, the miRNeasy kit for PBMCs, and the RNeasy kit for mouse skin. Tofacitinib-treated patients had biopsies at baseline and at 4 and 24 weeks of treatment, with a later scalp biopsy in several patients. In both human patients and the C3H/HeJ mouse model, the study applied high-throughput TCRbeta sequencing to look at T cell clonal expansion in alopecia areata. Human TCRbeta sequencing covered scalp tissue and sorted CD4+ and CD8+ peripheral blood T cells from patchy and totalis/universalis alopecia areata patients and healthy controls. Points the paper makes about the study in general: Because the treated cohort was small and had just a single nonresponder, larger studies are needed to establish links between baseline CD8+ expansion and response. Unlike mouse skin, which is dominated by gammadelta T cells, normal human skin has resident alphabeta T cells that are also sequenced, and this complicates analysis of the scalp TCR repertoire. Compared with normal scalp, lesional scalp had higher clonality and more expanded CD8+ clones, particularly in alopecia totalis/universalis, a pattern that suggests antigenic drive. Many expanded lesional clones were found to persist in scalp and blood during tofacitinib treatment, and relapse after treatment cessation may be partly explained by this persistence. Compared with mice, TCR sequences shared between patients were less clear, possibly partly because of HLA diversity across the patient population. Tofacitinib significantly decreased scalp clonality and the number of expanded CD8+ clones among the top 100 scalp clones.

The V end loses 6 bases and the J end loses 1 base, and a stretch of 9 bases separates them. The CDR3 has 12 amino acids, counting the end cysteine and phenylalanine. Only CDR3 DNA remains: 36 bases, in frame from the first base. The germline V gene sets CDR1 to SQVTM and CDR2 to ANQGSEA. Receptors were amplified or captured by the immunoSEQ multiplex PCR assay. RNA was extracted from all samples and reverse transcribed into cDNA as template for TCR sequencing. SuperScript III was used for first-strand cDNA synthesis, primed with a 2:1 mix of oligo-dT and random hexamers. Amplification bias was assessed with a synthetic immune receptor repertoire, and residual bias was removed computationally. The authors' analysis ran thus. Raw reads were preprocessed to remove errors, and CDR3 was defined by IMGT conventions from the conserved cysteine to phenylalanine. Clonality was computed by normalizing Shannon entropy by log2 of the number of productive unique TCRs and subtracting the result from 1. CD4 or CD8 identity of scalp clones was inferred by cross-referencing scalp TCRbeta sequences with sorted blood CD4 and CD8 repertoires. Sourced from immuneACCESS, this table was stored by TCRdb with only in-frame sequences that have V and J called. A share of the clones is absent; for the studies checked, an unresolved V gene accounts for under half, and the remainder has no known explanation. D and trimming come from the DNA, and the V and J calls and clone size come from that table. The sample includes about 200,000 clones, with about 57% observed a single time. The ten largest account for roughly 1.5% of the sample.

The TCR originated in a human donor with alopecia areata. In this chain, TRBV29-1 is recombined with TRBJ1-1; the D gene assignment is ambiguous. The material was CD4+ T cells sorted from blood, obtained at week 4, from a patient treated with tofacitinib. DNA sequence: TGCAGCGTCAGCAGGAAGAACACTGAAGCTTTCTTT. It codes for CSVSRKNTEAFF.